The T cell receptor beta chain described here comes from a study of human T cells and chemical hapten exposure. Study context: A roughly 2 cm by roughly 2 cm inner upper arm patch received 2% DPC for sensitization. Enrolled patients were predominantly female and had alopecia areata, totalis or universalis. Study conclusions and caveats: The number of TCRs above 1 in 1000 frequency did not change after DPC sensitization.

Single cDNA molecules in the library carried unique molecular identifiers attached during preparation. TCRdb re-derived calls from the RACE reads in MiXCR, one entry per CDR3 protein. Of roughly 90,000 distinct CDR3 sequences listed, roughly a tenth are singletons. Time point noted: patch test 3, about 24 weeks after DPC sensitization. The sample's treatment: therapeutic diphenylcyclopropenone sensitization with weekly scalp DPC. This clonotype has a count of ten or more. Its cognate antigen is unknown. This CDR3 is built from 15 residues. The V end was cut by 0 bases, the J end by 0 bases, with 6 bases between. Germline CDR1 reads LGHDT; CDR2 reads YNNKEL (reference sequence).

This clonotype was obtained from a woman aged 25-40 years with alopecia areata. Some clones in this sample may be carry-over from other donors' samples. V gene TRBV3-1 combines with J gene TRBJ2-4, with D possibly called TRBD1 or TRBD2 (5 bases each). This specimen consisted of whole blood, obtained in connection with sensitization to the hapten diphenylcyclopropenone (DPC). The DNA for the CDR3 is TGTGCCAGCAGCCAAGAGGGGGTAGCCAAAAACATTCAGTACTTC. Translation: CASSQEGVAKNIQYF. The full variable domain, rest sourced from reference TRBV3-1 and TRBJ2-4, is DTAVSQTPKYLVTQMGNDKSIKCEQNLGHDTMYWYKQDSKKFLKIMFSYNNKELIINETVPNRFSPKSPDKAHLNLHINSLELGDSAVYFCASSQEGVAKNIQYFGAGTRLSVL.